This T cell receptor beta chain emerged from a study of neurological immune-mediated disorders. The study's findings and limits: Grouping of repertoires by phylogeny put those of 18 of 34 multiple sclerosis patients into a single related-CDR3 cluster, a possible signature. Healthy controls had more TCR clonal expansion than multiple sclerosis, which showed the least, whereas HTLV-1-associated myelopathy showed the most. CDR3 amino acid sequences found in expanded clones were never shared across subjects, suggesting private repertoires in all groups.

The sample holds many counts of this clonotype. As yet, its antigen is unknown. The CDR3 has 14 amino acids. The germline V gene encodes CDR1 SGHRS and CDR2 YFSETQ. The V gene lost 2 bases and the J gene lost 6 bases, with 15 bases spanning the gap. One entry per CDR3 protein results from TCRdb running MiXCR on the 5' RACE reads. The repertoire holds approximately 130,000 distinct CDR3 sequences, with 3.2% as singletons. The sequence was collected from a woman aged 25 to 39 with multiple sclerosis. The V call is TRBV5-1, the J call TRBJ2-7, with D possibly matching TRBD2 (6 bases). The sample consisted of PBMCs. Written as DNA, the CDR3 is TGCGCCAGCAGCTTACTGGGACTTGAGGGCGAGCAGTACTTC. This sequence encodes CASSLLGLEGEQYF.